These 27 T cell receptor beta chains came from one sample sequenced in a study of T cell repertoires in cytomegalovirus infection. Each CDR3 protein gets one entry after TCRdb re-called the reads with MiXCR. The repertoire has over 100,000 distinct CDR3 sequences, over 9% of them found once; the top ten carry 25% to 40%. What these receptors recognize is not known. Specimen: PBMCs, sequenced either directly or after in vitro stimulation (not recorded which). These TCRs come from a human donor in good health (CMV status not recorded). Some clones in this sample may be carry-over from other donors' samples.

This clonotype appeared many times. The rearrangement joins TRBV7-8 to TRBJ2-7; TRBD2 matches at 8 bases. This CDR3 is built from 19 residues. Germline V gene sequence: CDR1 SGHVS, CDR2 FQNEAQ. Trimming took 1 base from V and 3 from J; bases not matched to a gene: 17. The CDR3 loop is CASSLVMRLAGPTIYEQYV. In nucleotides, the CDR3 is TGTGCCAGCAGCTTAGTCATGCGGCTAGCGGGCCCAACGATCTACGAGCAGTACGTC.

This clonotype was seen once. J is TRBJ2-3 and V is TRBV9, with D perhaps TRBD1 (5 bases). The ends were cut back, 4 bases at V and 6 bases at J, with 18 bases in the middle. Germline V CDR1 and CDR2: SGDLS, YYNGEE. This CDR3 region has 15 residues. CDR3 sequence: CASSSYGRVLDTQYF. CDR3 sequence (DNA): TGTGCCAGCAGCTCCTACGGCAGGGTCCTGGATACGCAGTATTTT.

A few counts support this clonotype. The chain has TRBV7-2 and TRBJ1-2, with D possibly being TRBD1 (5 bases). In germline, CDR1 is SGHTA, CDR2 FQGNSA. V lost 1 base and J 8 bases, leaving 17 bases between the germline ends. There are 15 residues in the CDR3. Here the CDR3 reads CASSLGGPLGEGYTF. CDR3 sequence (DNA): TGTGCCAGCAGCTTAGGGGGACCTCTCGGGGAGGGCTACACCTTC.

This clonotype was found a few times. This sequence joins TRBV7-8 and TRBJ1-5; 9 bases are shared with TRBD1. The CDR3 covers 16 residues. Germline CDR1 SGHVS, CDR2 FQNEAQ. Trimming cost V 0 bases and J 2 bases; bases outside gene matches: 2. The CDR3 nucleotides read TGTGCCAGCAGCTTAGCTAGGGACAGGGGCAATCAGCCCCAGCATTTT. Its translation is CASSLARDRGNQPQHF.

A single count supports this clonotype. A single base separates this from a much larger clone, so it may be a read error. This chain uses TRBV29-1 with TRBJ1-1, with D unresolved. CDR3 length: 13 amino acids. Germline V gives CDR1 SQVTM, CDR2 ANQGSEA. For the CDR3, the DNA is TGCAGCGTAGGGCAGGCAATGAACACTGGAGCTTTCTTT. Translated, it gives CSVGQAMNTGAFF.

The chain carries TRBV29-1 and TRBJ1-5; no clear D. The V gene lost 6 bases and the J gene lost 7 bases, with 16 bases spanning the gap. The CDR3 covers 13 residues. Germline assignment: CDR1 SQVTM and CDR2 ANQGSEA. DNA for the CDR3: TGCAGCGTCCTGGATGGGGTAGGGCAGCCCCAGCATTTT. Translating it yields CSVLDGVGQPQHF.

This clonotype was seen more than once but under ten times. The chain has TRBV7-2 and TRBJ2-1, with a possible D match to TRBD2 (6 bases). V was trimmed by 6 bases and J by 14 bases, leaving 14 bases between them. The CDR3 runs 11 residues. In germline, CDR1 is SGHTA, CDR2 FQGNSA. The CDR3 is CASSAGTFEFF. For the CDR3, the DNA is TGTGCCAGCAGTGCGGGGACTTTCGAGTTCTTC.

This clonotype was counted between two and nine times. CDR3 nucleotides: TGTGCCAGCAGCTCCACAGTCTCCCAAGAGACCCAGTACTTC. Translated: CASSSTVSQETQYF. The V and J genes are TRBV7-2 and TRBJ2-5, with D unresolved. The germline V gene has CDR1 SGHTA and CDR2 FQGNSA. Deletions cut 4 bases from V and 1 base from J, with 10 bases between. The CDR3 extends over 14 amino acids.

This chain joins TRBV7-9 and TRBJ2-7; possibly TRBD2 for D (6 bases). Germline loops: CDR1 SEHNR, CDR2 FQNEAQ (reference sequence). Deletions cut 6 bases from V and 3 bases from J, with 12 bases between. This CDR3 has 13 residues. This CDR3 is CASRPLGGYEQYF. Here the CDR3 DNA reads TGTGCCAGCAGACCCCTGGGGGGCTACGAGCAGTACTTC.

Many counts were recorded for this clonotype. J is TRBJ1-6 and V is TRBV19; D is possibly TRBD1 (6 bases). The CDR3 is 12 amino acids. The V gene's germline CDR1 is LNHDA and CDR2 SQIVND (reference sequence). V lost 6 bases to trimming and J lost 8 bases, with 8 bases between them. The CDR3 reads CASRKGDSPLHF. The CDR3 DNA sequence: TGTGCCAGTAGAAAGGGGGATTCACCCCTCCACTTT.

This clonotype was counted between two and nine times. The chain links TRBV18 to TRBJ2-7, with 11 positions matching TRBD1. The CDR3 consists of 14 residues. The germline gives CDR1 KGHSH, CDR2 LQKENI. The ends lost 3 bases at V and 5 bases at J; junction bases unmatched: 3. CDR3 DNA: TGTGCCAGCTCACCGGACAGGGGGCGCGACGAGCAGTACGTC. Its translation: CASSPDRGRDEQYV.

This clonotype was observed a few times. The J gene is TRBJ2-7, the V gene TRBV30; D gene ambiguous. Germline loops: CDR1 GTSNPN, CDR2 SVGIG (reference sequence). CDR3 length: 14 residues. V was trimmed by 2 bases and J by 1 base, leaving 12 bases between them. CDR3 sequence: CAWSPRWDSYEQYV. The DNA of the CDR3 is TGTGCCTGGAGTCCCAGATGGGATTCCTACGAGCAGTACGTC.

This clonotype was detected many times. This chain joins TRBV14 and TRBJ1-1; a weak D match, TRBD1 (5 bases). CDR1 and CDR2 (germline): SGHDN, FVKESK. The V and J ends lost 1 base and 9 bases respectively, with 18 bases between them. This CDR3 has 15 amino acids. CDR3 sequence: CASSQAGAQLGKAFF. CDR3 nucleotide sequence: TGTGCCAGCAGCCAAGCCGGGGCCCAACTGGGGAAAGCTTTCTTT.

About this clonotype: A much larger clonotype is one base distant, so this may be a read error. The chain combines TRBV14 with TRBJ1-1; unclear D gene. The ends were cut back, 0 bases at V and 2 bases at J, with 4 bases in the middle. The CDR3 sequence is 13 residues long. Germline V gives CDR1 SGHDN, CDR2 FVKESK. For the CDR3, the DNA is TGTGCCAGCAGCCAAGAAAAAAACACTGAAGCTTTCTTT. This translates into CASSQEKNTEAFF.

This clonotype was detected only a few times. The V and J genes are TRBV4-1 and TRBJ2-1; 11 bases map to TRBD2. With V trimmed by 1 base and J by 7 bases, 15 bases remained unmatched. The CDR3 is 19 residues long. CDR1 and CDR2 from the germline V gene are MGHRA and YSYEKL. The CDR3 DNA follows: TGCGCCAGCAGCCAAGGGATCATAGCGGGAGGGCCCAGGAGGAATGAGCAGTTCTTC. This translates into CASSQGIIAGGPRRNEQFF.

The chain links TRBV2 to TRBJ1-1; TRBD1 might be the D (5 bases). There are 13 residues in the CDR3. Per the germline V gene, CDR1 is SNHLY and CDR2 is FYNNEI. Trimming stripped 7 bases from V and 5 bases from J, with 14 bases between. The CDR3 DNA reads TGTGCCAGCACCGGGCAGGGTGGGACTGAAGCTTTCTTT. Its translation is CASTGQGGTEAFF.

This chain uses TRBV20-1 with TRBJ2-5, with D maybe TRBD2 (6 bases). This CDR3 has 17 amino acids. Germline-derived CDR1 and CDR2 are DFQATT and SNEGSKA (reference sequence). The V and J ends lost 5 bases and 2 bases respectively, with 24 bases between them. CDR3 DNA: TGCAGTGCTTCCCCGAGGCCGGGACTTCCAAATCAAGAGACCCAGTACTTC. It specifies CSASPRPGLPNQETQYF.

This clonotype has just a few counts. V gene TRBV19 combines with J gene TRBJ1-5; 7 bases are shared with TRBD1. The germline CDR1 and CDR2 sequences are LNHDA and SQIVND (reference sequence). The CDR3 runs to 15 residues. Trimming took 6 bases from V and 2 from J; bases not matched to a gene: 7. The CDR3 loop reads CASSQTGVGNQPQHF. The CDR3 DNA sequence: TGTGCCAGTAGCCAAACAGGGGTGGGCAATCAGCCCCAGCATTTT.

The chain recombines TRBV18 with TRBJ1-6; D may be TRBD1 (5 bases). CDR3 length: 14 residues. V lost 3 bases and J 9 bases, leaving 12 bases between the germline ends. Looked up from germline, CDR1 is KGHSH and CDR2 is LQKENI. The CDR3 is CASSPGRGVSPLHF. In nucleotides, the CDR3 is TGTGCCAGCTCACCGGGGCGAGGTGTTTCACCCCTCCACTTT.

At least ten counts were recorded for this clonotype. The chain has TRBV7-2 and TRBJ1-1, with unresolved D. The CDR3 has 13 residues. The V end lost 5 bases, the J end lost 7 bases, and 14 bases lay between the germline ends. Germline V gene data show CDR1 as SGHTA and CDR2 as FQGNSA. In DNA, the CDR3 is TGTGCCAGCAGCCGAAGAGGAGACCTTGAAGCTTTCTTT. Protein product: CASSRRGDLEAFF. The entire variable domain, with the rest obtained from reference TRBV7-2 and TRBJ1-1, is as follows: GAGVSQSPSNKVTEKGKDVELRCDPISGHTALYWYRQSLGQGLEFLIYFQGNSAPDKSGLPSDRFSAERTGGSVSTLTIQRTQQEDSAVYLCASSRRGDLEAFFGQGTRLTVV.

This chain links TRBV24-1 with TRBJ2-1; 10 bases align to TRBD1. The junction had 10 bases not matched to a gene; V was cut back by 5 bases and J by 4 bases. The germline V gene encodes CDR1 KGHDR and CDR2 SFDVKD. The CDR3 consists of 17 residues. CDR3 coding DNA: TGTGCCACCAGTGGACTGACAGGGGGCACCACATACAATGAGCAGTTCTTC. Its protein product is CATSGLTGGTTYNEQFF.

This clonotype occurred many times. The rearrangement joins TRBV7-9 to TRBJ2-3, with 8 nucleotides matching TRBD1. Trimming removed 5 bases from V and 7 bases from J; junction bases left unmatched: 11. This CDR3 is built from 15 residues. From germline, CDR1 is SEHNR and CDR2 FQNEAQ (reference sequence). CDR3 amino acids: CASSNPRDRSNTQYF. CDR3 coding DNA: TGTGCCAGCAGCAACCCGCGGGACAGGTCAAATACGCAGTATTTT.

In its sample, this clonotype was seen many times. The chain has TRBV28 and TRBJ2-5; TRBD2 aligns across 7 bases. There are 16 residues in the CDR3. Per the germline V gene, CDR1 is MDHEN and CDR2 is SYDVKM. V lost 2 bases to trimming and J lost 5 bases; unmatched junction nucleotides: 11. The CDR3 sequence: CASSLIGGTPAETQYF. The DNA of the CDR3 is TGTGCCAGCAGTTTAATCGGGGGGACCCCAGCGGAGACCCAGTACTTC.

This clonotype was seen many times. The genes are TRBV7-2 and TRBJ1-2, with unresolved D. The CDR3 has 14 amino acids. The germline V gene encodes CDR1 SGHTA and CDR2 FQGNSA. The V and J ends lost 2 bases and 4 bases respectively, with 11 bases between them. The CDR3 DNA is TGTGCCAGCAGCTTATTAGGCGGATCCTATGGCTACACCTTC. This encodes CASSLLGGSYGYTF.

Many counts were recorded for this clonotype. This chain's CDR3 is CASSKRSGTSHPNEQFF. The CDR3 DNA sequence: TGTGCCAGCAGCAAAAGGTCCGGGACTAGTCATCCCAATGAGCAGTTCTTC. V is TRBV7-2 and J is TRBJ2-1; 8 bases map to TRBD2. Trimming took 5 bases from V and 6 from J; bases not matched to a gene: 15. The CDR3 length is 17 residues. Germline CDR1 reads SGHTA; CDR2 reads FQGNSA.

This clonotype was detected a few times. V and J are TRBV30 and TRBJ2-1; perhaps D is TRBD1 or TRBD2 (7 bases each). V lost 7 bases, J lost 7 bases, and 20 bases lay in between. Germline V gene data show CDR1 as GTSNPN and CDR2 as SVGIG (reference sequence). The CDR3 sequence is 14 residues long. As DNA, the CDR3 is TGTGCCTTGACAGGGTGGTGGGAGGGGAATGAGCAGTTCTTC. Protein: CALTGWWEGNEQFF.

This clonotype was detected only a few times. The V and J genes are TRBV5-5 and TRBJ2-1; unclear D gene. The germline V gene has CDR1 SGHKS and CDR2 YYEKEE (reference sequence). This CDR3 region has 12 residues. V shed 2 bases and J shed 4 bases, with 4 bases lying between them. As DNA, the CDR3 is TGTGCCAGCAGCTTCGAATACAATGAGCAGTTCTTC. Translating gives CASSFEYNEQFF. The full variable domain, with the rest looked up from reference TRBV5-5 and TRBJ2-1, is DAGVTQSPTHLIKTRGQQVTLRCSPISGHKSVSWYQQVLGQGPQFIFQYYEKEERGRGNFPDRFSARQFPNYSSELNVNALLLGDSALYLCASSFEYNEQFFGPGTRLTVL.